The present entry profiles one T cell receptor (beta chain) with its context. The ends were cut back, 4 bases at V and 7 bases at J, with 15 bases in the middle. The CDR3 extends over 15 amino acids. Germline lookup yields CDR1 KGHDR and CDR2 SFDVKD. These data are taken from a study of blood T cell repertoires in COVID-19. About the research overall: Whether acute or convalescent, the COVID-19 samples came from the United States, Italy and Spain.

Authors' methods: Estimated nucleated cell counts came from reference gene primer amplification. Only in-frame clones appear in the TCRdb table, and some are missing; sequencing was by immunoSEQ multiplex PCR. That table gives V, J and clone size, and the DNA gave D and trimming. Of some 150,000 clones listed, roughly nine tenths were seen once; the top ten hold 11%. The sample taken for sequencing was peripheral blood. This TCR derives from a woman between 55 and 75 years old with COVID-19, enrolled during active disease. V usage is TRBV24-1 and J usage is TRBJ1-4; possibly TRBD1 for D (5 bases). The CDR3: CATSDPRGGGEKLFF. For the CDR3, the DNA is TGTGCCACCAGTGACCCCCGTGGGGGGGGTGAAAAACTGTTTTTT.